This entry describes one TCR beta chain. Assay: immunoSEQ multiplex PCR; the TCRdb copy retains only in-frame clones and omits some. In the table there are 200,000 to 300,000 clones, roughly 85% of which are singletons. The age range of participants was 18 to 89 years, with residence in about two dozen US areas. The sample comes from a study of blood T cell repertoires in COVID-19. This clonotype was sampled from a woman in her 40s who had been exposed to COVID-19. The source material was PBMCs or T cells enriched from blood (not recorded which).

This CDR3 reads CASSPNTGNLNYGYTF. The DNA of the CDR3 is TGTGCCAGCAGCCCAAACACAGGGAATCTTAACTATGGCTACACCTTC. This chain connects TRBV7-9 to TRBJ1-2, with D tentatively TRBD1 (6 bases). CDR3 length: 16 residues. From germline, CDR1 is SEHNR and CDR2 FQNEAQ (reference sequence). V dropped 5 bases and J dropped 1 base, with 17 bases sitting between them. The whole variable domain, filled in from reference TRBV7-9 and TRBJ1-2, reads DTGVSQNPRHKITKRGQNVTFRCDPISEHNRLYWYRQTLGQGPEFLTYFQNEAQLEKSRLLSDRFSAERPKGSFSTLEIQRTEQGDSAMYLCASSPNTGNLNYGYTFGSGTRLTVV.